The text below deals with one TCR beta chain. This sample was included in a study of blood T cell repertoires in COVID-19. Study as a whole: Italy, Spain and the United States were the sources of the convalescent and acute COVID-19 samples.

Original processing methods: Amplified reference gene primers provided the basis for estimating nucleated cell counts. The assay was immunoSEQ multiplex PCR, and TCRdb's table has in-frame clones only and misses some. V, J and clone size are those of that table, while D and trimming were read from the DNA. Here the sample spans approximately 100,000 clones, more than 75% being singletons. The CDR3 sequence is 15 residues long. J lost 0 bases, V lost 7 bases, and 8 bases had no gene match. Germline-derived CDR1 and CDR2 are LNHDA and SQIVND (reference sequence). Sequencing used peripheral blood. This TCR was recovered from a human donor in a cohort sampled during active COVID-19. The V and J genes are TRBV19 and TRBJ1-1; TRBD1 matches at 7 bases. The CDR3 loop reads CASKVTGYMNTEAFF. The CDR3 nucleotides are TGTGCCAGTAAGGTGACAGGGTACATGAACACTGAAGCTTTCTTT.